A single sample is the source of the 10 T cell receptor beta chains below, sequenced in a study of cytomegalovirus exposure and HLA in healthy donors. The study ran its PCR with 60 Vbeta and 13 Jbeta primers. Data came from immunoSEQ multiplex PCR; TCRdb stores just in-frame clones and leaves some out. The table has 85,000 to 120,000 clones, around 82% seen once. The sample taken for sequencing was PBMCs. The origin of the receptors is a man in his fifties or sixties in good health and CMV-seronegative.

V usage is TRBV27 and J usage is TRBJ2-2; a weak D match, TRBD1 (6 bases). The CDR3 totals 12 residues. Trimming shortened V by 10 bases and J by 3 bases, and 9 bases separated the two germline ends. Germline lookup yields CDR1 MNHEY and CDR2 SMNVEV (reference sequence). Here the CDR3 reads CANQGYTGELFF. CDR3 in DNA: TGTGCCAACCAGGGGTACACCGGGGAGCTGTTTTTT.

The chain couples TRBV7-9 to TRBJ2-7, with 9 bases lining up with TRBD1. CDR3 length: 12 residues. Germline loops: CDR1 SEHNR, CDR2 FQNEAQ (reference sequence). V trimming: 5 bases; J trimming: 5 bases; junction bases outside the gene matches: 1. This CDR3 reads CASSDRGDEQYV. Here the CDR3 DNA reads TGTGCCAGCAGCGACAGGGGGGACGAGCAGTACGTC.

This chain links TRBV11-3 with TRBJ1-1, with D uncertain. The CDR3 runs 13 residues. Trimming removed 5 bases at V and 3 bases at J, with 10 bases between. Germline V gene sequence: CDR1 SGHNT, CDR2 YENEEA. CDR3 amino acids: CASSAGGDTEAFF. CDR3 nucleotide sequence: TGTGCCAGCAGCGCAGGCGGGGACACTGAAGCTTTCTTT.

V gene TRBV13 combines with J gene TRBJ1-2; D is unclear. The CDR3 length is 15 residues. In germline, CDR1 is PRHDT, CDR2 FYEKMQ (reference sequence). V lost 1 base to trimming and J lost 4 bases, with 13 bases between them. The CDR3 region is CASSLARLGGYGYTF. CDR3 DNA sequence: TGTGCCAGCAGCTTAGCCAGGCTTGGTGGCTATGGCTACACCTTC.

With regard to this clone: The junction shows a germline mismatch at one end, possibly a read error. At the DNA level, this CDR3 is encoded by other sequences in the same sample as well. The chain uses TRBV2 and TRBJ1-2, with D hard to call. CDR1 SNHLY and CDR2 FYNNEI come from the germline V gene. The CDR3 length is 13 residues. The CDR3 nucleotides are TGCGCCAGCAGTCCACAGCTAAACTATGGCTACACCTTC. Its translation: CASSPQLNYGYTF.

The chain combines TRBV25-1 with TRBJ1-4; D gene uncertain. The germline V gene encodes CDR1 MGHDK and CDR2 SYGVNS. This CDR3 has 15 residues. V lost 5 bases, J lost 7 bases, and 17 bases lay in between. The DNA for the CDR3 is TGTGCCAGCAGTCAAACCGGGATGGGTGTTGAAAAACTGTTTTTT. Its translation: CASSQTGMGVEKLFF.

This clone was counted a single time. This sequence joins TRBV7-2 and TRBJ1-6; no definite D call. There are 13 residues in the CDR3. CDR1 is SGHTA, CDR2 FQGNSA, per germline. Trimming took off 5 bases at V and 7 bases at J, with 9 bases between the two ends. The CDR3 coding sequence is TGTGCCAGCAGCCCCCCTGCGAATTCACCCCTCCACTTT. Translating gives CASSPPANSPLHF. Based on the CDR3 plus reference TRBV7-2 and TRBJ1-6, the full variable domain is GAGVSQSPSNKVTEKGKDVELRCDPISGHTALYWYRQSLGQGLEFLIYFQGNSAPDKSGLPSDRFSAERTGGSVSTLTIQRTQQEDSAVYLCASSPPANSPLHFGNGTRLTVT.

DNA for the CDR3: TGTGCCAGCAGGACAGGGGGGACTGAAGCTTTCTTT. As protein: CASRTGGTEAFF. The gene calls are TRBV28 and TRBJ1-1, with TRBD1 identical over 9 bases. The CDR3 has 12 amino acids. Unmatched junction bases numbered 1, after V lost 6 bases and J lost 5 bases. Per the germline V gene, CDR1 is MDHEN and CDR2 is SYDVKM.

The chain couples TRBV2 to TRBJ1-1; no reliable D call. The V and J ends lost 8 bases and 1 base respectively, with 11 bases between them. Germline values: CDR1 SNHLY, CDR2 FYNNEI. The CDR3 covers 13 residues. In DNA, the CDR3 is TGTGCCAGCTTTGCGTTTCGGAACACTGAAGCTTTCTTT. This translates into CASFAFRNTEAFF.

The V gene is TRBV19, the J gene TRBJ2-2; 11 bases are shared with TRBD2. V lost 6 bases, J lost 0 bases, and 0 bases stayed unmatched. The CDR3 contains 15 residues. Germline V lookup: CDR1 LNHDA, CDR2 SQIVND (reference sequence). This CDR3 is CASRLAGANTGELFF. The DNA of the CDR3 is TGTGCCAGTAGACTAGCGGGGGCGAACACCGGGGAGCTGTTTTTT.